This T cell receptor beta chain was recorded in a study of cytomegalovirus exposure and HLA in healthy donors. Study information: The Caucasian-associated ancestry cluster contained roughly four fifths of the approximately 400 genotyped donors. Whole-study results and caveats: Later on, an analysis showed TCR association rates differing by HLA locus, with DRB1 the most and HLA-C the fewest. In vitro testing confirmed a few CMV-associated chains as specific for CMV antigens.

The CDR3 sequence is 14 residues long. From germline, CDR1 is LGHNT and CDR2 FRNRAP. The ends lost 9 bases at V and 3 bases at J; junction bases unmatched: 7. To note about this clone: Its matching antigen is unknown.

It was with 60 Vbeta and 13 Jbeta primers that the PCR ran. Assay: immunoSEQ multiplex PCR; the TCRdb copy retains only in-frame clones and omits some. In the table there are some 170,000 clones, under 85% of which are singletons. This sequence joins TRBV12-5 and TRBJ1-5; 8 nucleotides match TRBD1. The sequence derives from a woman aged 25 to 39 in good health and CMV-seronegative. Sequencing input: PBMCs. The CDR3 spells CARGRTGNNQPQHF. The CDR3 DNA reads TGTGCTAGGGGCCGGACAGGGAACAATCAGCCCCAGCATTTT.